Sequencing of this T cell receptor (beta chain) was carried out in a study of ipilimumab plus nivolumab after autologous stem cell transplantation. General study points: TCR repertoire, Treg phenotype and gut microbiota reportedly support more study of this approach.

This table comes from immunoSEQ multiplex PCR, and its TCRdb copy is limited to in-frame clones, with some not included. Among approximately 15,000 clones listed, roughly 74% were seen once. About this clone: The antigen remains unidentified.

The specimen was PBMCs, collected in a trial of ipilimumab plus nivolumab as post-transplant consolidation. This clonotype originated in a male donor with primary mediastinal lymphoma.

This chain's CDR3 is CASSLATAGSLPYEQYF. CDR3 coding DNA: TGCGCCAGCAGCTTGGCCACAGCGGGCAGCCTACCCTACGAGCAGTACTTC. The chain is built from TRBV5-1 and TRBJ2-7; D possibly corresponds to TRBD2 (6 bases). The germline CDR1 and CDR2 sequences are SGHRS and YFSETQ. With 0 bases removed from V and 2 bases from J, the gap between germline ends came to 18 bases. The CDR3 runs 17 residues.